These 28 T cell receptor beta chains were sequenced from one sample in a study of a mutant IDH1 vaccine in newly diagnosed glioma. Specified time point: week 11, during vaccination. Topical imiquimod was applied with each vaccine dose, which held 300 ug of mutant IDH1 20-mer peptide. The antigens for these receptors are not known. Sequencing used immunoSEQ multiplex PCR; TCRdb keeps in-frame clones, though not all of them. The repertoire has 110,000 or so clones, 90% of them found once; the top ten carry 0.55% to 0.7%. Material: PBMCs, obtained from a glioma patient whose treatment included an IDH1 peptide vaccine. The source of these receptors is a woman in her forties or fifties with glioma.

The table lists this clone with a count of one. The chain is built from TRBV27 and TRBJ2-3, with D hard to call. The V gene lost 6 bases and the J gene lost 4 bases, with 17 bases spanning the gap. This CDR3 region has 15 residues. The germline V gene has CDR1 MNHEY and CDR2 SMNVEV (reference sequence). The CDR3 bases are TGTGCCAGCAGAGTCCACCCCCAGTTGGCAGATACGCAGTATTTT. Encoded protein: CASRVHPQLADTQYF.

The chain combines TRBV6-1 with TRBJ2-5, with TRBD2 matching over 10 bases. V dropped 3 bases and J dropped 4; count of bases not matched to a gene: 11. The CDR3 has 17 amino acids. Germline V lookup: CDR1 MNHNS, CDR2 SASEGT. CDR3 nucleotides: TGTGCCAGCAGTGACCCCCTGGATAGCGGGAGGAGAGAGACCCAGTACTTC. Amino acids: CASSDPLDSGRRETQYF.

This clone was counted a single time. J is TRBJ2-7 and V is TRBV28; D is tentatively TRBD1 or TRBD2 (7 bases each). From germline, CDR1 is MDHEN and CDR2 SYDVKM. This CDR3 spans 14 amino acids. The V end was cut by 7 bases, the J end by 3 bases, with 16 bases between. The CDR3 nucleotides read TGTGCCAGCAAGACAGGGAGGGATCGCTACGAGCAGTACTTC. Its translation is CASKTGRDRYEQYF.

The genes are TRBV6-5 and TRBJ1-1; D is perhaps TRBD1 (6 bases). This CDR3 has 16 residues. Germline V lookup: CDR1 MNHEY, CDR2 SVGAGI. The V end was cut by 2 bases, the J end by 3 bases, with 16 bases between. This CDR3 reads CASSYQRTAGDTEAFF. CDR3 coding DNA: TGTGCCAGCAGTTACCAAAGGACAGCCGGGGACACTGAAGCTTTCTTT.

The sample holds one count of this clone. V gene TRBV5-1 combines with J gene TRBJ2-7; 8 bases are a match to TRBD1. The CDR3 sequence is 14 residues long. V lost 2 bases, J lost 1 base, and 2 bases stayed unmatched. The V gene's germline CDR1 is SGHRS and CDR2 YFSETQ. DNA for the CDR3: TGCGCCAGCAGCTTCAGGACAGGGTCCTACGAGCAGTACTTC. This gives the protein CASSFRTGSYEQYF.

CDR3 bases: TGTGCCAGCAGCTTGGCCAGGGAGGAGACCCAGTACTTC. As protein: CASSLAREETQYF. The chain combines TRBV5-6 with TRBJ2-5, with D perhaps being TRBD1 or TRBD2 (5 bases each). Between the trimmed V and J ends, which lost 0 bases and 5 bases, there was a span of 8 bases. The CDR3 spans 13 residues. CDR1 SGHDT and CDR2 YYEEEE come from the germline V gene.

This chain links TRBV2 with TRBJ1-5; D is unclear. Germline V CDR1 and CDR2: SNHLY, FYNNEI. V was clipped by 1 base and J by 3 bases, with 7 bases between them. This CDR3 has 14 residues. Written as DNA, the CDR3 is TGTGCCAGCAGTGAAGGACCGAACAATCAGCCCCAGCATTTT. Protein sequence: CASSEGPNNQPQHF.

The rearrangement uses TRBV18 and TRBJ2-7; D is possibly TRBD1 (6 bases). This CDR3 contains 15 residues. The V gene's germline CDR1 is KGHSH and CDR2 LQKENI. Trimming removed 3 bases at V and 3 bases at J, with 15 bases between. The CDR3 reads CASSPATGMHYEQYF. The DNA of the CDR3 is TGTGCCAGCTCACCGGCCACAGGGATGCACTACGAGCAGTACTTC. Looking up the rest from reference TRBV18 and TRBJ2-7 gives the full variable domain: NAGVMQNPRHLVRRRGQEARLRCSPMKGHSHVYWYRQLPEEGLKFMVYLQKENIIDESGMPKERFSAEFPKEGPSILRIQQVVRGDSAAYFCASSPATGMHYEQYFGPGTRLTVT.

The CDR3 DNA reads TGTGCCAGCAAGGGGCCTACCGGGACTAGGAAGGAGACCCAGTACTTC. It specifies CASKGPTGTRKETQYF. The gene calls are TRBV28 and TRBJ2-5; 8 bases match TRBD2. The CDR3 runs to 16 residues. Germline CDR1 MDHEN, CDR2 SYDVKM. Trimming removed 7 bases from V and 5 bases from J; junction bases left unmatched: 15.

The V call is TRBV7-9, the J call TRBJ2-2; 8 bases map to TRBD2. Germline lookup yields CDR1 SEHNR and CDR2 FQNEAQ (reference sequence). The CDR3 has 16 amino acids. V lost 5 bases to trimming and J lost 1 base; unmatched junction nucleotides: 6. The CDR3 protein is CASSPPAGVNTGELFF. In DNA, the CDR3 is TGTGCCAGCAGCCCCCCAGCGGGAGTGAACACCGGGGAGCTGTTTTTT.

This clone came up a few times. CDR3 in amino acids: CATLGLAGGYNEQFF. For the CDR3, the DNA is TGTGCCACCTTAGGACTAGCGGGAGGCTACAATGAGCAGTTCTTC. The chain joins TRBV28 to TRBJ2-1; 14 nucleotides line up with TRBD2. Germline CDR1 is MDHEN and CDR2 is SYDVKM. The CDR3 runs to 15 residues. V lost 10 bases, J lost 3 bases, and 5 bases stayed unmatched.

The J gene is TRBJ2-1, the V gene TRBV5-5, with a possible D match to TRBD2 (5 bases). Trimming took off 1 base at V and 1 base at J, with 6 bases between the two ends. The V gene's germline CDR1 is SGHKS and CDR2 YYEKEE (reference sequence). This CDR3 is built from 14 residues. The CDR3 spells CASSLSGSYNEQFF. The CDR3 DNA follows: TGTGCCAGCAGCTTGTCGGGATCCTACAATGAGCAGTTCTTC.

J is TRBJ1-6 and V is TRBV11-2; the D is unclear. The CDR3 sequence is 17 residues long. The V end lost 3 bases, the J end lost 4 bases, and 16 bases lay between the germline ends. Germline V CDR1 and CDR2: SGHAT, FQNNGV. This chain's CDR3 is CASSLPLGQSYNSPLHF. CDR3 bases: TGTGCCAGCAGCTTGCCCCTAGGGCAGTCGTATAATTCACCCCTCCACTTT.

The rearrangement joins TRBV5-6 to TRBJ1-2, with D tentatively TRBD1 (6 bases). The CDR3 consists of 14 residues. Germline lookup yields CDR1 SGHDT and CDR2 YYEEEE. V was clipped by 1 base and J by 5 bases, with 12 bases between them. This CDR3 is CASSLSGGWYGYTF. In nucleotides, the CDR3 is TGTGCCAGCAGCTTGTCTGGGGGCTGGTATGGCTACACCTTC.

CDR3 sequence: CASSGNARGDTEAFF. In nucleotides, the CDR3 is TGTGCCAGCAGCGGTAACGCCAGGGGAGACACTGAAGCTTTCTTT. The chain links TRBV9 to TRBJ1-1, with D tentatively TRBD1 (6 bases). With 3 bases removed from V and 3 bases from J, the gap between germline ends came to 15 bases. CDR1 is SGDLS, CDR2 YYNGEE, per germline. This CDR3 is built from 15 residues.

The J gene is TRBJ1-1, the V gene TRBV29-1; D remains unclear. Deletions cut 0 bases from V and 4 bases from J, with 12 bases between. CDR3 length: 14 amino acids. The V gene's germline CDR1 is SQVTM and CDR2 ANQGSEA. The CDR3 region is CSVEDLERTTEAFF. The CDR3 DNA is TGCAGCGTTGAAGACTTGGAGCGGACCACTGAAGCTTTCTTT.

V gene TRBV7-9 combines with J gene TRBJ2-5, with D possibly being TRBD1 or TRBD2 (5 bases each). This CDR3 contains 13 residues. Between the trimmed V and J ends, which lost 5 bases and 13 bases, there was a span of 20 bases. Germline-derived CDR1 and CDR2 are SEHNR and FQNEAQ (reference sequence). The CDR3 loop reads CASSPPGEGRLYF. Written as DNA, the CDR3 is TGTGCCAGCAGCCCCCCCGGAGAGGGACGCTTGTACTTC.

CDR3 coding DNA: TGTGCCAGCAGCCAAGGGGAGAGTTCTAGCACAGATACGCAGTATTTT. Protein sequence: CASSQGESSSTDTQYF. V and J are TRBV4-2 and TRBJ2-3; D is possibly TRBD2 (5 bases). Germline V gives CDR1 LGHNA, CDR2 YNFKEQ. The CDR3 has 16 residues. Trimming cost V 1 base and J 0 bases, with 11 bases left between them.

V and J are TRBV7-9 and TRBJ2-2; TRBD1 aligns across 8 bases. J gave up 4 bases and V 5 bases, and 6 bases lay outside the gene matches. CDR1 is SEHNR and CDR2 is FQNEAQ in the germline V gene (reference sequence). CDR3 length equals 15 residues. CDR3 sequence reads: CASSRDRSFTGELFF. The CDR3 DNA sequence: TGTGCCAGCAGCCGGGACAGGAGCTTCACCGGGGAGCTGTTTTTT.

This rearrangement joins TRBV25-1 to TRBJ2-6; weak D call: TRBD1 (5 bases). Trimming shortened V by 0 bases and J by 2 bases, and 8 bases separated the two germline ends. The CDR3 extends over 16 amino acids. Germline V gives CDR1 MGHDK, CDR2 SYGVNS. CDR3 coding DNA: TGTGCCAGCAGTGAATATCAGGGTCCTGGGGCCAACGTCCTGACTTTC. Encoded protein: CASSEYQGPGANVLTF.

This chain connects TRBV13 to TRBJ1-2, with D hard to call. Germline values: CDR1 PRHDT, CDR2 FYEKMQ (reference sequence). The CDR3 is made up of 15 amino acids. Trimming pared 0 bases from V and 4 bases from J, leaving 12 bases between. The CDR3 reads CASSLGLGQPYGYTF. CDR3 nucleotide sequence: TGTGCCAGCAGCTTAGGCCTCGGGCAGCCCTATGGCTACACCTTC.

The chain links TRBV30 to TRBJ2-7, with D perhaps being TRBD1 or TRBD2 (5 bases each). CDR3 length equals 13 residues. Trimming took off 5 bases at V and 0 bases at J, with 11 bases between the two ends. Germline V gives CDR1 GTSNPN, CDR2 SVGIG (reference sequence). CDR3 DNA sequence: TGTGCCTGGGGGGACGGCCGCTCCTACGAGCAGTACTTC. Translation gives CAWGDGRSYEQYF.

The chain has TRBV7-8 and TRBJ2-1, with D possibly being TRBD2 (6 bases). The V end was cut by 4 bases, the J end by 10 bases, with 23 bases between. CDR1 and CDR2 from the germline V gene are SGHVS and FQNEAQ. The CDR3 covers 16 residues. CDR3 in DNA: TGTGCCAGCAGCTCCCACGACGGGAGTTTGGCCTGGGAGCAGTTCTTC. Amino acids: CASSSHDGSLAWEQFF.

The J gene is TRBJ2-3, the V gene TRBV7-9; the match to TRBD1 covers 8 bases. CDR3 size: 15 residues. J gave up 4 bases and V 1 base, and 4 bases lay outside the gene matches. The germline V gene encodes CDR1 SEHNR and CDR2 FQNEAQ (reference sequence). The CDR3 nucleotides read TGTGCCAGCAGCTTAGACGGACAGGGAGCAGATACGCAGTATTTT. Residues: CASSLDGQGADTQYF.

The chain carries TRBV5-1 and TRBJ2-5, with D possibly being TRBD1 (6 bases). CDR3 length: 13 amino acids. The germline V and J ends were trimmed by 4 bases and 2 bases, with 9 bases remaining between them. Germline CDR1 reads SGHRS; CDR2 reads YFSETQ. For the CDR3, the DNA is TGCGCCAGCAGCCCAGGGGTACAAGAGACCCAGTACTTC. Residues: CASSPGVQETQYF.

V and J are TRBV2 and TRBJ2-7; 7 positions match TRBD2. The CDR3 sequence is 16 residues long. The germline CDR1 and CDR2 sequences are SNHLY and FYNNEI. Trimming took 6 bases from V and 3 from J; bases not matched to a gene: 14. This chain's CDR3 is CASRPRGRGRGYEQYF. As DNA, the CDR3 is TGTGCCAGCAGACCCCGGGGCCGCGGGAGAGGCTACGAGCAGTACTTC. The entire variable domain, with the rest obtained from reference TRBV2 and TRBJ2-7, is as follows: EPEVTQTPSHQVTQMGQEVILRCVPISNHLYFYWYRQILGQKVEFLVSFYNNEISEKSEIFDDQFSVERPDGSNFTLKIRSTKLEDSAMYFCASRPRGRGRGYEQYFGPGTRLTVT.

CDR3 DNA: TGTGCCAGCAGTCCTTCCGGAGGCGAGGAGTCCTACGAGCAGTACTTC. Translated: CASSPSGGEESYEQYF. The chain employs TRBV27 and TRBJ2-7; TRBD2 is a possible D gene (5 bases). The CDR3 sequence is 16 residues long. V lost 5 bases, J lost 1 base, and 18 bases lay in between. Germline CDR1 is MNHEY and CDR2 is SMNVEV (reference sequence).

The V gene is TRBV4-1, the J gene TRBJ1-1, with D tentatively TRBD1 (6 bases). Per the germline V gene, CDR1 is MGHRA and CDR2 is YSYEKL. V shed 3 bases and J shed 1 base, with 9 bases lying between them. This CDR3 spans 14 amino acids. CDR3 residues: CASSQDRRNTEAFF. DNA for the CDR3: TGCGCCAGCAGCCAGGACAGACGGAACACTGAAGCTTTCTTT.